The present T cell receptor beta chain was sequenced within a study of cytomegalovirus exposure and HLA in healthy donors. A word on this clone: As yet, its antigen is unknown.

This CDR3 has 15 amino acids. Germline CDR1 reads GTSNPN; CDR2 reads SVGIG (reference sequence). V lost 7 bases and J 1 base, leaving 14 bases between the germline ends. Study-level results: Across donors, sequencing depth was assumed by presence/absence analyses to be roughly uniform. It emerged from a later analysis that several of the most significant clusters appeared to be linked to common viral pathogens.

Vbeta (60) and Jbeta (13) primers were used in the PCR. The assay was immunoSEQ multiplex PCR, and TCRdb's table has in-frame clones only and misses some. This sample contains approximately 180,000 clones. Material: PBMCs. The origin of this receptor is a man aged 25-40 years in good health and CMV-seronegative. The rearrangement uses TRBV30 and TRBJ1-6; possible D gene TRBD1, 5 bases. This CDR3 is CAYFLQGSYNSPLHF. DNA for the CDR3: TGTGCCTACTTCCTCCAGGGATCCTATAATTCACCCCTCCACTTT.